This TCR beta chain was documented in a study of CD8 T cells in Susac syndrome. Trimming stripped 6 bases from V and 0 bases from J, with 12 bases between. The germline V gene has CDR1 MNHEY and CDR2 SMNVEV (reference sequence). This CDR3 has 16 residues. When the RNA was reverse transcribed, random hexamers were used with an input of roughly 0.45 to 1 ug. TCRdb processed the immunoSEQ multiplex PCR reads anew with MiXCR; each CDR3 protein has one entry. The profile covers hundreds of thousands of distinct CDR3 sequences, with approximately 81% appearing a single time and approximately 0.11% taken by the ten largest.

The specimen sequenced was CD8+ T cells from PBMCs. The chain recombines TRBV27 with TRBJ2-6, with unresolved D. The receptor's source is a human donor with multiple sclerosis. DNA for the CDR3: TGTGCCAGCAGCCCGAAGGGCGACTCTGGGGCCAACGTCCTGACTTTC. Its translation: CASSPKGDSGANVLTF.